Following are 12 T cell receptor beta chains from one sample sequenced in a study of vaccination and CD4 T cells after COVID-19. Their antigens remain unidentified. Treatment described: roughly ten-day PBMC culture with coronavirus spike peptide pools or control peptides (ViraFEST assay). An Oncomine TCR Beta short-read assay was used to sequence the DNA from cultured CD4+ T cells. Each CDR3 protein is one row after TCRdb ran MiXCR on the PCR reads. The sample records around 19,000 distinct CDR3 sequences, around 50% being singletons. The sample was CD4+ T cells from blood, cultured in vitro. Source of these receptors: a human donor who had recovered from COVID-19.

CDR3 amino acids: CASSWTSGTTYNEQFF. The CDR3 DNA reads as TGTGCCAGCAGCTGGACTAGCGGGACCACCTACAATGAGCAGTTCTTC. The chain carries TRBV7-6 and TRBJ2-1, with 12 bases lining up with TRBD2. CDR1 is SGHVS, CDR2 FNYEAQ, per germline. The CDR3 is 16 amino acids. With V trimmed by 4 bases and J by 2 bases, 3 bases remained unmatched. The variable domain in full, with the rest retrieved from reference TRBV7-6 and TRBJ2-1, is GAGVSQSPRYKVTKRGQDVALRCDPISGHVSLYWYRQALGQGPEFLTYFNYEAQQDKSGLPNDRFSAERPEGSISTLTIQRTEQRDSAMYRCASSWTSGTTYNEQFFGPGTRLTVL.

This rearrangement joins TRBV7-8 to TRBJ1-1; D uncertain. Germline assignment: CDR1 SGHVS and CDR2 FQNEAQ. The ends were cut back, 8 bases at V and 1 base at J, with 14 bases in the middle. This CDR3 contains 14 residues. The CDR3 DNA reads as TGTGCCAGCGGCCACGGAGTGGGGAACACTGAAGCTTTCTTT. Its protein product is CASGHGVGNTEAFF. The full variable domain, rest sourced from reference TRBV7-8 and TRBJ1-1, is GAGVSQSPRYKVAKRGQDVALRCDPISGHVSLFWYQQALGQGPEFLTYFQNEAQLDKSGLPSDRFFAERPEGSVSTLKIQRTQQEDSAVYLCASGHGVGNTEAFFGQGTRLTVV.

This sequence joins TRBV11-3 and TRBJ2-3; D not resolved. V was trimmed by 2 bases and J by 0 bases, leaving 9 bases between them. The CDR3 extends over 15 amino acids. From germline, CDR1 is SGHNT and CDR2 YENEEA. The chain's CDR3 is CASSLLSPSTDTQYF. CDR3 sequence (DNA): TGTGCCAGCAGCTTACTTTCCCCTAGCACAGATACGCAGTATTTT.

The chain is built from TRBV7-2 and TRBJ2-2; D uncertain. The CDR3 spans 14 residues. Germline values: CDR1 SGHTA, CDR2 FQGNSA. The V end lost 5 bases, the J end lost 4 bases, and 11 bases lay between the germline ends. This CDR3 is CASSPAISTGELFF. The CDR3 DNA is TGTGCCAGCAGCCCCGCCATTTCCACCGGGGAGCTGTTTTTT.

The rearrangement uses TRBV6-1 and TRBJ2-2, with D maybe TRBD1 (6 bases). The CDR3 totals 15 residues. Trimming shortened V by 8 bases and J by 0 bases, and 13 bases separated the two germline ends. CDR1 is MNHNS and CDR2 is SASEGT in the germline V gene. The CDR3 sequence: CASLRDTANTGELFF. The CDR3 nucleotides read TGTGCCAGCCTCCGGGACACCGCGAACACCGGGGAGCTGTTTTTT.

J is TRBJ2-7 and V is TRBV11-3, with D unclear. Germline-derived CDR1 and CDR2 are SGHNT and YENEEA. The V end was cut by 4 bases, the J end by 1 base, with 8 bases between. The CDR3 spans 13 residues. CDR3 region: CASSSDGSYEQYF. The CDR3 bases are TGTGCCAGCAGCTCCGACGGTTCCTACGAGCAGTACTTC.

The chain uses TRBV11-3 and TRBJ2-2; weak D call: TRBD1 (5 bases). The V and J ends lost 0 bases and 4 bases respectively, with 6 bases between them. This CDR3 has 14 residues. Germline CDR1 reads SGHNT; CDR2 reads YENEEA. CDR3 region: CASSLDRVTGELFF. As DNA, the CDR3 is TGTGCCAGCAGCTTAGACAGGGTCACCGGGGAGCTGTTTTTT.

J is TRBJ1-5 and V is TRBV7-2, with TRBD1 matching over 7 bases. The CDR3 runs 15 residues. Germline-derived CDR1 and CDR2 are SGHTA and FQGNSA. Trimming cost V 4 bases and J 6 bases; bases outside gene matches: 9. CDR3 DNA: TGTGCCAGCAGCTCGAGACAGGGCTCGGTTCAGCCCCAGCATTTT. This codes for CASSSRQGSVQPQHF.

The chain recombines TRBV10-1 with TRBJ2-2; no firm D call. The V gene's germline CDR1 is WNHNN and CDR2 SYGVQD (reference sequence). The CDR3 is 14 amino acids. V lost 7 bases to trimming and J lost 4 bases, with 13 bases between them. The CDR3 nucleotides read TGCGCCAGCACGAGGAATACGGGCACCGGGGAGCTGTTTTTT. It yields the protein CASTRNTGTGELFF.

V and J are TRBV20-1 and TRBJ1-2, with D maybe TRBD1 (5 bases). Germline V gives CDR1 DFQATT, CDR2 SNEGSKA (reference sequence). Between the trimmed V and J ends, which lost 0 bases and 3 bases, there was a span of 14 bases. The CDR3 covers 15 residues. In nucleotides, the CDR3 is TGCAGTGCTAGAGATCCACGGGGCCAATACTATGGCTACACCTTC. It is translated as CSARDPRGQYYGYTF.

The chain employs TRBV21-1 and TRBJ2-1; the listed D gene, TRBD1, was not tested against the DNA. TRBV21-1 is a recognized pseudogene. This CDR3 has 16 amino acids. CDR3 DNA sequence: TGTGCCAGCAGCAAAGTGGGGGTGAGCTCCTACAATGAGCAGTTCTTC. Its translation is CASSKVGVSSYNEQFF.

The chain has TRBV7-9 and TRBJ1-2, with D uncertain. The CDR3 extends over 15 amino acids. The V gene lost 4 bases and the J gene lost 2 bases, with 14 bases spanning the gap. Germline V gene data show CDR1 as SEHNR and CDR2 as FQNEAQ (reference sequence). The DNA for the CDR3 is TGTGCCAGCAGCTCAAACTGGGCCCTAAACTATGGCTACACCTTC. It codes for CASSSNWALNYGYTF.